Listed here is a single T cell receptor (beta chain). This clonotype appeared a few times. It lacks a known antigen. No per-base quality is available; no much larger clone lies one base away. Stable Graves' hyperthyroidism was defined as no progression to ophthalmopathy during 18 months of follow-up. Hyperthyroidism patients were aged 18 to 65 years and newly diagnosed, with disease duration of less than 2 months. Patients with uncontrolled infections, other autoimmune diseases, pregnancy or lactation were excluded. Diagnoses relied on clinical symptoms, serum thyroxine and TRAb, thyroid ultrasound and orbital computed tomography. PBMCs were isolated from roughly 10 ml of fresh peripheral blood by Ficoll-Paque density gradient centrifugation. Total RNA was extracted with Trizol reagent, and quality was checked on an Agilent 2100 Bioanalyzer. The source of the sample is a study of T cells in Graves' hyperthyroidism and ophthalmopathy (dated by TCRdb to about 2019). Broadly, across the study: Peripheral blood samples were taken at initial diagnosis, before any treatment was given. In more than 5 Graves' hyperthyroidism patients, the study also compared T-cell repertoires from thyroid tissue with T-cell repertoires from blood. Whether ophthalmopathy could be predicted prospectively was tested in an independent validation cohort made up of roughly 20 hyperthyroidism patients plus 17 patients who later progressed to ophthalmopathy. To identify distinguishing TCR V-J signatures, a discovery cohort of around 100 patients was used, comprising fewer than 45 with Graves' ophthalmopathy and approximately 58 with stable Graves' hyperthyroidism. For training and testing, the 80 to 100 patients in the discovery cohort were randomly divided in a 7:3 ratio. Following sampling, methimazole starting at 30 mg daily was given to hyperthyroidism patients, and high-dose intravenous methylprednisolone was given to ophthalmopathy patients. The paper describes TCR Vbeta CDR3 sequencing of 120 to 150 peripheral blood samples, made up of some 42 ophthalmopathy patients, around 78 hyperthyroidism patients and approximately 17 progressor patients.

Findings and caveats that apply to the study as a whole: During validation, the model predicted progression to ophthalmopathy a median of approximately 6.5 months ahead of onset, with just under 71% sensitivity and 72.22% specificity. Most expanded thyroid clonotypes (frequency above 0.001) were also detected in blood, a finding suggesting that blood repertoires may reflect thyroid immune responses. No statistical method was used to set the sample size in advance, and investigators knew the group allocation. A 13 V-J signature model separated ophthalmopathy from stable hyperthyroidism, with approximately 86% sensitivity and roughly 81% specificity in cross-validation and 80%/75% in testing.

At the junction V is shortened by 0 bases and J by 8 bases; bases outside the gene matches: 20. The germline V gene (reference sequence) supplies CDR1 DFQATT and CDR2 SNEGSKA. The CDR3 numbers 20 residues from cysteine through phenylalanine. Only the CDR3 DNA is retained, 60 bases long and in frame from the first base. The TCR beta CDR3 regions were amplified from RNA transcripts. A first-round RT-PCR of the TCR CDR3 used the HTBI primer set with the Qiagen OneStep RT-PCR kit. Libraries were constructed in a second round of multiplex PCR, after which size selection and purification were carried out. Libraries were sequenced paired-end with 100 bp reads on an Illumina HiSeq2000. The study's processing was this. SOAPnuke was used to process the raw data, removing reads that contained adapters or uncalled bases, had a mean Phred below 15, or lacked an exact match to the constant primer or identifier. High-quality paired reads were merged using COPE v1.2.5, and each unique nucleotide sequence was defined as a clonotype. MiTCR v1.1 was used to align the clonotypes against IMGT TRBV, TRBD and TRBJ reference segments. Only V-J combinations with frequency above 0.0001, covering roughly 99% of repertoires, were analysed. A TCS score was defined as the ratio between F50 (clonal expansion) and ExV (chaos), using BLOSUM62-based TCRdist between CDR3 peptides within each V-J. Welch's t-statistics and random forest reduced roughly 500 V-J features to 13, which were used in a naive Bayes classifier (R e1071). Thyroid-blood repertoire similarity was quantified with the Morisita-Horn index. TCRdb redid the processing of the public reads, applying fastp at Q25 and MiXCR, and retained in-frame beta chains. Each CDR3 protein appears once, grouped with its most common genes and DNA. The V and J calls here are based on TCRdb, not the publication. This sample lists approximately 100,000 distinct CDR3 sequences; over 45% were detected once. The biggest ten clones account for 26% of the sample.

The sequencing input was blood. The receptor chain draws on TRBV20-1 and TRBJ2-1; TRBD2 matches 12 bases in the middle. The source of this sequence is a middle-aged man with Graves' hyperthyroidism. At the DNA level, the sequence is TGCAGTGCTAGAGATCCTACTAGCGGGGGGACCTGGGTTGGCCTTCATGAGCAGTTCTTC. Translated, this is CSARDPTSGGTWVGLHEQFF.